A single sample is the source of the 20 T cell receptor beta chains below, sequenced in a study of regulatory T cells in long-lasting Graves disease. Relying on iRepertoire HTBI primers and Arm-PCR of CDR3 regions, the team built TCR beta libraries. TCRdb independently ran MiXCR on the multiplex PCR reads; one entry per CDR3 protein. This sample yields 600,000 to 650,000 distinct CDR3 sequences, of which approximately 15% are seen a single time; 15% to 20% belongs to the top ten. Time point noted: newly diagnosed GD, antithyroid drugs for less than 3 months. Preparation of the TCR library used RNA extracted from PBMCs. These sequences were also reported in another study, on T cells in Graves' hyperthyroidism and ophthalmopathy.

Sequenced here: peripheral blood mononuclear cells (PBMCs), sampled at new diagnosis, from a patient treated with antithyroid drugs. Receptors were obtained from a woman between 25 and 40 years old with Graves disease.

V and J are TRBV7-2 and TRBJ2-1; 9 bases are shared with TRBD2. The trim removed 0 bases at V and 4 bases at J, leaving 19 bases unmatched. The CDR3 covers 21 residues. Germline CDR1 SGHTA, CDR2 FQGNSA. CDR3 region: CASSLALTRLAGRGDYNEQFF. The CDR3 DNA is TGTGCCAGCAGCTTAGCTTTGACACGGCTAGCGGGGCGCGGGGATTACAATGAGCAGTTCTTC.

The chain carries TRBV28 and TRBJ1-5; D is undetermined. The length of the CDR3 is 12 residues. V dropped 5 bases and J dropped 9 bases, with 11 bases sitting between them. The germline V gene has CDR1 MDHEN and CDR2 SYDVKM. The DNA for the CDR3 is TGTGCCAGCAGTCGGAGGACCTTGCCCCAGCATTTT. As protein: CASSRRTLPQHF.

This clonotype was found once. It is likely a read error, because the conserved phenylalanine at the end of the CDR3 is missing. The chain couples TRBV12-3 or TRBV12-4 to TRBJ2-5; D is possibly TRBD2 (5 bases). V shed 3 bases and J shed 1 base, with 9 bases lying between them. This CDR3 is built from 14 residues. CDR3 sequence: CASSLRAAQETQYV. CDR3 coding DNA: TGTGCCAGCAGTTTGAGGGCGGCCCAAGAGACCCAGTACGTC.

This clonotype was counted many times. Here the CDR3 DNA reads TGCAGCGTTAAGCGGGAGGGACGTAACAATGAGCAGTTCTTC. Its translation: CSVKREGRNNEQFF. The chain combines TRBV29-1 with TRBJ2-1; 10 positions agree with TRBD2. Germline trimming cut 5 bases from V and 5 bases from J; bases unmatched to any gene: 6. CDR1 is SQVTM and CDR2 is ANQGSEA in the germline V gene. This CDR3 is 14 amino acids long.

This clonotype has ten or more counts. The V gene is TRBV28, the J gene TRBJ2-5; D is possibly TRBD1 or TRBD2 (5 bases each). The CDR3 consists of 14 residues. V lost 7 bases, J lost 3 bases, and 15 bases lay in between. Germline V lookup: CDR1 MDHEN, CDR2 SYDVKM. The CDR3 coding sequence is TGTGCCAGCACTTGGGGGAAGCGAGAAGAGACCCAGTACTTC. Its translation: CASTWGKREETQYF.

This clonotype was detected many times. The V gene is TRBV7-6, the J gene TRBJ1-2; TRBD1 aligns across 9 bases. The CDR3 is 15 residues long. Germline assignment: CDR1 SGHVS and CDR2 FNYEAQ. Unmatched junction bases numbered 10, after V lost 3 bases and J lost 8 bases. The CDR3 DNA follows: TGTGCCAGCAGCTTGGGCCCGGGACAGGGTTACGGCTACACCTTC. Translated: CASSLGPGQGYGYTF.

The chain recombines TRBV28 with TRBJ1-6, with no clear D. The ends were cut back, 6 bases at V and 4 bases at J, with 10 bases in the middle. The CDR3 length is 14 residues. Looked up from germline, CDR1 is MDHEN and CDR2 is SYDVKM. In DNA, the CDR3 is TGTGCCAGCAGCGGGGTCCCTTATAATTCACCCCTCCACTTT. Translation gives CASSGVPYNSPLHF.

At least ten counts were recorded for this clonotype. The genes are TRBV5-1 and TRBJ2-1; D ambiguous. This CDR3 is built from 15 residues. From germline, CDR1 is SGHRS and CDR2 YFSETQ. With 6 bases removed from V and 7 bases from J, the gap between germline ends came to 20 bases. CDR3 nucleotide sequence: TGCGCCAGCAATTCCCCCCTCTCGGATGGGAATGAGCAGTTCTTC. Protein product: CASNSPLSDGNEQFF.

About this clonotype: Since a much larger clone is just one base distant, this may be a read error. The rearrangement joins TRBV3-1 to TRBJ1-6; D uncertain. This CDR3 contains 14 residues. Germline lookup yields CDR1 LGHDT and CDR2 YNNKEL (reference sequence). Trimming stripped 0 bases from V and 2 bases from J, with 2 bases between. The CDR3 sequence is CASSQDTYNSPLHF. As DNA, the CDR3 is TGTGCCAGCAGCCAAGATACCTATAATTCACCCCTCCACTTT.

J is TRBJ2-1 and V is TRBV29-1; possibly TRBD2 for D (6 bases). The CDR3 contains 16 residues. V lost 4 bases to trimming and J lost 14 bases, with 30 bases between them. CDR1 SQVTM and CDR2 ANQGSEA come from the germline V gene. CDR3: CSVGQFGSGLSEGEFF. The DNA of the CDR3 is TGCAGCGTTGGCCAATTTGGGAGCGGGCTGTCTGAAGGGGAGTTCTTC.

This clonotype was counted at least ten times. The chain recombines TRBV27 with TRBJ1-5; D possibly corresponds to TRBD1 (5 bases). The CDR3 totals 15 residues. CDR1 MNHEY and CDR2 SMNVEV come from the germline V gene (reference sequence). V lost 2 bases and J lost 2, with 10 bases in between. CDR3 sequence: CASSLRWGGNQPQHF. CDR3 DNA: TGTGCCAGCAGTTTAAGATGGGGGGGCAATCAGCCCCAGCATTTT.

A word on this clonotype: This sequence may be a read error, since a much larger clone differs from it by one base. This chain joins TRBV11-2 and TRBJ2-1; 11 bases are shared with TRBD2. Matching the DNA end better, TRBJ2-7 makes the J call doubtful. The CDR3 is 18 residues long. Per germline, CDR1 SGHAT and CDR2 FQNNGV. The CDR3 DNA is TGTGCCAGCAGCTGTCCACTAGCGGGAGCGCTCCCATCGGACGAGCAGTACTTC. The encoded protein is CASSCPLAGALPSDEQYF.

This clonotype was observed many times. This chain uses TRBV28 with TRBJ2-1; TRBD2 matches 8 bases. Germline V gene sequence: CDR1 MDHEN, CDR2 SYDVKM. The CDR3 length is 14 residues. V gave up 8 bases and J gave up 8 bases; unmatched junction bases: 11. The CDR3 DNA reads TGTGCCAGCGAGGCCAGCGGGAGTCTCTATGAGCAGTTCTTC. The encoded protein is CASEASGSLYEQFF.

This clonotype was counted only a few times. CDR3 residues: CASSALAGGFTDTQYF. CDR3 nucleotide sequence: TGTGCCAGCAGTGCCCTGGCTGGCGGATTCACAGATACGCAGTATTTT. The rearrangement uses TRBV2 and TRBJ2-3; D unresolved. Germline CDR1 reads SNHLY; CDR2 reads FYNNEI. The CDR3 spans 16 residues. Trimming shortened V by 4 bases and J by 2 bases, and 16 bases separated the two germline ends.

The chain employs TRBV4-1 and TRBJ2-5; 9 bases line up with TRBD2. This CDR3 has 17 amino acids. Germline assignment: CDR1 MGHRA and CDR2 YSYEKL. The V and J ends lost 0 bases and 3 bases, in that order; junction bases with no gene match: 8. CDR3 amino acids: CASSQDPRLAGKETQYF. CDR3 DNA: TGCGCCAGCAGCCAAGACCCGAGGCTAGCGGGAAAAGAGACCCAGTACTTC.

This clonotype was seen more than once but under ten times. The chain uses TRBV5-1 and TRBJ2-5; 7 bases agree with TRBD1. V was pared by 6 bases and J by 1 base, with 6 bases of the junction left unmatched. This CDR3 has 14 residues. Per the germline V gene, CDR1 is SGHRS and CDR2 is YFSETQ. The CDR3 DNA reads as TGCGCCAGCACAGGGGCAGGGGGCCAAGAGACCCAGTACTTC. Protein sequence: CASTGAGGQETQYF.

The chain has TRBV6-1 and TRBJ2-6; no clear D. CDR3 length: 15 residues. Germline CDR1 is MNHNS and CDR2 is SASEGT. The V and J ends lost 5 bases and 0 bases respectively, with 8 bases between them. CDR3 DNA: TGTGCCAGCAGTACAGATCTCTCTGGGGCCAACGTCCTGACTTTC. It codes for CASSTDLSGANVLTF.

This clonotype was recorded a few times. V and J are TRBV20-1 and TRBJ1-6; 7 nucleotides agree with TRBD1. The CDR3 has 15 residues. Losses at the gene ends were 3 bases for V and 8 bases for J; bases not matched to a gene: 10. Germline CDR1 is DFQATT and CDR2 is SNEGSKA (reference sequence). CDR3 amino acids: CSASQGGAIDSPLHF. CDR3 nucleotide sequence: TGCAGTGCTAGCCAAGGGGGCGCAATCGATTCACCCCTCCACTTT.

This clonotype has at least ten counts. The chain carries TRBV6-1 and TRBJ2-1, with 9 bases aligning to TRBD2. The CDR3 spans 16 residues. With V trimmed by 8 bases and J by 6 bases, 14 bases remained unmatched. From germline, CDR1 is MNHNS and CDR2 SASEGT. CDR3 nucleotides: TGTGCCAGCTCATTCATACCTCTAGCGGGGTTCAATGAGCAGTTCTTC. Amino acids: CASSFIPLAGFNEQFF.

In this sample, this clonotype turned up many times. This chain links TRBV6-1 with TRBJ2-1; D perhaps matches TRBD2 (5 bases). V shed 8 bases and J shed 3 bases, with 17 bases lying between them. The germline gives CDR1 MNHNS, CDR2 SASEGT. This CDR3 comprises 15 residues. The chain's CDR3 is CASSPRGPFYNEQFF. The CDR3 DNA follows: TGTGCCAGCTCCCCCCGGGGTCCCTTCTACAATGAGCAGTTCTTC.